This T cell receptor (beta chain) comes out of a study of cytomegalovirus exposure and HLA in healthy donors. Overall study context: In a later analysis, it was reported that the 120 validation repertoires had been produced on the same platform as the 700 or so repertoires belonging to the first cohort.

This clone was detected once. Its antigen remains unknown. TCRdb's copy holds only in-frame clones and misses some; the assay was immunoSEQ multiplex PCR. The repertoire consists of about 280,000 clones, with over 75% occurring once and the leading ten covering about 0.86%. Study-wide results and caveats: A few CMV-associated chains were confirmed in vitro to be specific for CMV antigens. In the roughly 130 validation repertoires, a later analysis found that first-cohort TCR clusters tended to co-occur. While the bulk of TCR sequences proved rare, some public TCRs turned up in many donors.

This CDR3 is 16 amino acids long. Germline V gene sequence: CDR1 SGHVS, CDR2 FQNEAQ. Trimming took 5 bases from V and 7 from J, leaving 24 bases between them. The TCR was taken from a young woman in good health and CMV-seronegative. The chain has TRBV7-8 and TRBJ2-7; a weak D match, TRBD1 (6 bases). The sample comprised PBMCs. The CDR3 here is CASSRWSARGLFEQYF. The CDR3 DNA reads TGTGCCAGCAGCCGGTGGAGTGCCAGGGGATTATTTGAGCAGTACTTC.